One and the same sample provided the 5 T cell receptor beta chains below, sequenced in a study of T cells in Graves' hyperthyroidism and ophthalmopathy. Researchers amplified the TCR beta CDR3 regions from RNA transcripts. The primer set for the first-round RT-PCR of the TCR CDR3 was HTBI. A single record per CDR3 protein comes from TCRdb applying MiXCR to the multiplex PCR reads. The sample has about 350,000 distinct CDR3 sequences, 15% to 20% seen once; the top ten hold roughly 15%. The sample consisted of blood. These TCRs come from a woman aged 35 to 49 with Graves' ophthalmopathy.

The sample holds a few counts of this clonotype. The chain employs TRBV13 and TRBJ2-5; 16 bases fit TRBD2. Germline CDR1 and CDR2: PRHDT and FYEKMQ (reference sequence). CDR3 length: 18 amino acids. The ends lost 8 bases at V and 3 bases at J; junction bases unmatched: 12. CDR3 nucleotides: TGTGCCAGCCAGCTGGGGACTAGCGGGAGGGCCGGGAAAGAGACCCAGTACTTC. Its translation: CASQLGTSGRAGKETQYF.

This clonotype was seen ten or more times. The genes are TRBV20-1 and TRBJ2-2; TRBD1 matches 8 bases. Germline-derived CDR1 and CDR2 are DFQATT and SNEGSKA (reference sequence). CDR3 length: 16 amino acids. Trimming at V came to 1 base and at J to 5 bases, leaving 9 bases not matched to a gene. The CDR3: CSARGTGPVVTGELFF. The CDR3 DNA is TGCAGTGCTAGAGGGACAGGGCCGGTTGTGACCGGGGAGCTGTTTTTT.

There are many counts of this clonotype. This chain uses TRBV28 with TRBJ1-6, with D unresolved. The CDR3 has 14 amino acids. Germline values: CDR1 MDHEN, CDR2 SYDVKM. V dropped 5 bases and J dropped 9 bases, with 14 bases sitting between them. CDR3 sequence reads: CASSPPEEGSPLHF. The CDR3, as DNA: TGTGCCAGCAGTCCCCCTGAGGAGGGTTCACCCCTCCACTTT.

The rearrangement joins TRBV15 to TRBJ2-7, with D possibly being TRBD1 or TRBD2 (5 bases each). The CDR3 runs to 16 residues. CDR1 and CDR2 from the germline V gene are LNHNV and YYDKDF (reference sequence). V gave up 0 bases and J gave up 3 bases, with 15 bases separating them. Written as DNA, the CDR3 is TGTGCCACCAGCAGAGATTTTGGGGGTAGTTTCTACGAGCAGTACTTC. Encoded protein: CATSRDFGGSFYEQYF.

Ten or more counts support this clonotype. The gene calls are TRBV7-8 and TRBJ2-5; 7 bases are a match to TRBD2. Germline assignment: CDR1 SGHVS and CDR2 FQNEAQ. This CDR3 has 13 amino acids. V dropped 5 bases and J dropped 9; count of bases not matched to a gene: 9. The CDR3 protein is CASSHVRAGAQYF. CDR3 nucleotides: TGTGCCAGCAGCCACGTGAGGGCGGGGGCCCAGTACTTC.